This T cell receptor (beta chain) was found in a study of blood T cell repertoires in COVID-19. This clone showed up just once. The method was immunoSEQ multiplex PCR; TCRdb's version includes in-frame clones alone and lacks a portion of them. Counted here are 400,000 to 450,000 clones, about nine tenths occurring once; the ten biggest clones make up 1.5% to 1.9%. The CDR3 contains 13 residues. CDR1 and CDR2 (germline): SGHVS, FQNEAQ. The trim removed 5 bases at V and 4 bases at J, leaving 4 bases unmatched. Sequenced: peripheral blood. The genes are TRBV7-8 and TRBJ1-1; 7 bases map to TRBD1. This clonotype was obtained from a woman aged 40 to 50 with COVID-19, enrolled during active disease. The CDR3 spells CASSPDRLTEAFF. The CDR3 bases are TGTGCCAGCAGCCCGGACAGGCTCACTGAAGCTTTCTTT.